This entry describes one T cell receptor (beta chain). Antigen specificity is unknown. Researchers ran the PCR with 60 Vbeta and 13 Jbeta primers. The assay was immunoSEQ multiplex PCR, and TCRdb's table has in-frame clones only and misses some. The data contain over 150,000 clones, roughly 80% of them singletons. This specimen belongs to a study of cytomegalovirus exposure and HLA in healthy donors. Overall study findings and caveats: Most CMV-associated TCR beta chains appeared HLA-restricted in a later analysis. A list of 150 or so TCR beta chains associated with cytomegalovirus was given. The likely explanation for a cluster of highly shared sequence variants was sequencing artifact.

From germline, CDR1 is GTSNPN and CDR2 SVGIG (reference sequence). The J segment lost 4 bases and the V segment lost 4 bases, leaving 5 bases of the junction unmatched. The CDR3 has 14 amino acids. Sequencing was performed on PBMCs. This TCR was sampled from a man younger than 45 in good health and CMV-seronegative. The chain has TRBV30 and TRBJ2-1; 9 bases are a match to TRBD1. CDR3 loop: CAWTLTGGYNEQFF. DNA of the CDR3: TGTGCCTGGACTTTGACAGGGGGGTACAATGAGCAGTTCTTC.